These T cell receptor beta chains were read from a single sample in a study of OX40 agonist ivuxolimab in advanced cancers. Only in-frame clones appear in the TCRdb table, and some are missing; sequencing was by immunoSEQ multiplex PCR. This sample yields around 88,000 clones, of which about 91% are seen a single time; more than 0.5% belongs to the top ten. The sample in question was CD4+ or CD8+ T cells sorted from blood, obtained in a trial of the OX40 agonist ivuxolimab. The source of these receptors is an adult with an advanced solid tumor such as melanoma, head and neck, liver or kidney cancer. The CDR3 runs from the conserved cysteine through the conserved F or W. The order of the fields is J gene, V gene, clone size, D gene, CDR3 protein, CDR3 DNA. The D gene is left open where the match is weak. For some rows the clone size is stated as once, few or many, or as a class when expanded; others skip it.

j_gene: TRBJ2-7
v_gene: TRBV6-5
abundance: .
d_gene: TRBD2
CDR3aa: CASSSNGEGYEQYF
CDR3nt: TGTGCCAGCAGTTCCAACGGGGAGGGCTACGAGCAGTACTTC

j_gene: TRBJ2-2
v_gene: TRBV5-4
abundance: .
d_gene: TRBD1
CDR3aa: CASSPGQVGGGELFF
CDR3nt: TGTGCCAGCAGCCCAGGACAGGTGGGCGGCGGGGAGCTGTTTTTT

j_gene: TRBJ2-5
v_gene: TRBV5-8
abundance: .
d_gene: TRBD2
CDR3aa: CASIPGRQAGVETQYF
CDR3nt: TGTGCCAGCATTCCGGGTCGGCAAGCGGGAGTCGAGACCCAGTACTTC

j_gene: TRBJ1-1
v_gene: TRBV5-1
abundance: once
d_gene: .
CDR3aa: CASSPEGTNTEAFF
CDR3nt: TGCGCCAGCAGCCCGGAAGGGACGAACACTGAAGCTTTCTTT

j_gene: TRBJ2-1
v_gene: TRBV11-3
abundance: .
d_gene: TRBD2
CDR3aa: CASSLGLAGGMNEQFF
CDR3nt: TGTGCCAGCAGCTTAGGACTAGCGGGAGGGATGAATGAGCAGTTCTTC

j_gene: TRBJ2-3
v_gene: TRBV27
abundance: .
d_gene: TRBD1
CDR3aa: CASATGVGTDTQYF
CDR3nt: TGTGCCAGCGCGACAGGGGTAGGCACAGATACGCAGTATTTT

j_gene: TRBJ2-4
v_gene: TRBV2
abundance: .
d_gene: .
CDR3aa: CASRERENIQYF
CDR3nt: TGTGCCAGCAGGGAACGGGAGAACATTCAGTACTTC

j_gene: TRBJ2-7
v_gene: TRBV7-2
abundance: .
d_gene: TRBD1
CDR3aa: CASRSTGTGTYEQYF
CDR3nt: TGTGCCAGCAGATCTACCGGGACAGGGACCTACGAGCAGTACTTC

j_gene: TRBJ2-1
v_gene: TRBV27
abundance: once
d_gene: TRBD1
CDR3aa: CASTDRGPNEQFF
CDR3nt: TGTGCCAGCACCGACAGGGGCCCAAATGAGCAGTTCTTC

j_gene: TRBJ2-7
v_gene: TRBV5-1
abundance: few
d_gene: .
CDR3aa: CASSLMVGGSVTAEQYF
CDR3nt: TGCGCCAGCAGCTTGATGGTCGGCGGGTCTGTTACTGCCGAGCAGTACTTC

j_gene: TRBJ1-5
v_gene: TRBV11-2
abundance: .
d_gene: .
CDR3aa: CASSLGGWSNQPQHF
CDR3nt: TGTGCCAGCAGCTTAGGAGGGTGGAGCAATCAGCCCCAGCATTTT

j_gene: TRBJ2-4
v_gene: TRBV6-1
abundance: .
d_gene: TRBD1
CDR3aa: CASSTRTGRLDF
CDR3nt: TGTGCCAGCAGTACGAGGACAGGGAGGTTAGACTTC

j_gene: TRBJ2-7
v_gene: TRBV6-5
abundance: .
d_gene: .
CDR3aa: CASSESRTVYEQYF
CDR3nt: TGTGCCAGCAGTGAATCAAGGACGGTCTACGAGCAGTACTTC

j_gene: TRBJ2-5
v_gene: TRBV6-5
abundance: .
d_gene: .
CDR3aa: CASSPHRGRETQYF
CDR3nt: TGTGCCAGCAGTCCACACCGGGGGAGAGAGACCCAGTACTTC

j_gene: TRBJ1-2
v_gene: TRBV15
abundance: .
d_gene: TRBD1
CDR3aa: CATSREDRGNYGYTF
CDR3nt: TGTGCCACCAGCAGAGAGGACAGGGGGAACTATGGCTACACCTTC

j_gene: TRBJ2-3
v_gene: TRBV6-1
abundance: .
d_gene: .
CDR3aa: CASSLGDTQYF
CDR3nt: TGTGCCAGCAGTCTCGGTGATACGCAGTATTTT

j_gene: TRBJ2-5
v_gene: TRBV18
abundance: .
d_gene: .
CDR3aa: CASSPGSGLIRGETQYF
CDR3nt: TGTGCCAGCTCACCTGGTTCGGGGTTAATACGCGGAGAGACCCAGTACTTC

j_gene: TRBJ1-3
v_gene: TRBV30
abundance: .
d_gene: .
CDR3aa: CAWSYSSGNTIYF
CDR3nt: TGTGCCTGGAGTTACAGCTCTGGAAACACCATATATTTT

j_gene: TRBJ2-5
v_gene: TRBV7-8
abundance: .
d_gene: .
CDR3aa: CASSATVVTKTQYF
CDR3nt: TGTGCCAGCAGCGCAACAGTTGTTACGAAGACCCAGTACTTC

j_gene: TRBJ1-4
v_gene: TRBV5-1
abundance: .
d_gene: .
CDR3aa: CASSLDSRTNEKLFF
CDR3nt: TGCGCCAGCAGCCTAGACAGTCGAACTAATGAAAAACTGTTTTTT

j_gene: TRBJ2-7
v_gene: TRBV18
abundance: .
d_gene: TRBD1
CDR3aa: CASSSLQGAGSYEQYF
CDR3nt: TGTGCCAGCTCAAGCCTACAGGGGGCAGGATCCTACGAGCAGTACTTC

j_gene: TRBJ2-7
v_gene: TRBV10-3
abundance: .
d_gene: .
CDR3aa: CAISDGGYEQYF
CDR3nt: TGTGCCATCAGTGATGGGGGCTACGAGCAGTACTTC

j_gene: TRBJ1-2
v_gene: TRBV6-4
abundance: .
d_gene: .
CDR3aa: CASQVDWLTGGYTF
CDR3nt: TGTGCCAGCCAAGTTGACTGGCTGACTGGGGGCTACACCTTC